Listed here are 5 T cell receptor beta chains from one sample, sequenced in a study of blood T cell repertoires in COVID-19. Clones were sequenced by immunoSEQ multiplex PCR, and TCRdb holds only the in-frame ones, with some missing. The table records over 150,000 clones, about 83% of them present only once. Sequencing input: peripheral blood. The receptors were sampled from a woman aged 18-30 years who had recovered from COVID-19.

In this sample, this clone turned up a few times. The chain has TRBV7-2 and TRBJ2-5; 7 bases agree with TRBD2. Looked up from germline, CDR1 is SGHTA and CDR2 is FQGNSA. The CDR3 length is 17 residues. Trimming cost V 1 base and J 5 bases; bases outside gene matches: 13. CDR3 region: CASSLVGGGGAGETQYF. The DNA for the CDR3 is TGTGCCAGCAGCTTAGTGGGCGGCGGGGGAGCGGGGGAGACCCAGTACTTC.

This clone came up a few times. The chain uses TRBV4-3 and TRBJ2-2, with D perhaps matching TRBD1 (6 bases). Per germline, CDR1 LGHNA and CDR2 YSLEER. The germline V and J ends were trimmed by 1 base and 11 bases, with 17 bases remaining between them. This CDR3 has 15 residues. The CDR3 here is CASSQATGTPGELFF. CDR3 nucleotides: TGCGCCAGCAGCCAAGCAACAGGGACACCGGGAGAGCTGTTTTTT.

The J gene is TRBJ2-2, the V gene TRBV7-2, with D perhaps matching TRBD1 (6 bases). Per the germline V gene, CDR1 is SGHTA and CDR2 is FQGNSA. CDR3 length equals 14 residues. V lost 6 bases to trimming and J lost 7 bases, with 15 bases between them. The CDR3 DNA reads TGTGCCAGCAGAGTCGCAGGGGTTAACGGGGAGCTGTTTTTT. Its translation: CASRVAGVNGELFF.

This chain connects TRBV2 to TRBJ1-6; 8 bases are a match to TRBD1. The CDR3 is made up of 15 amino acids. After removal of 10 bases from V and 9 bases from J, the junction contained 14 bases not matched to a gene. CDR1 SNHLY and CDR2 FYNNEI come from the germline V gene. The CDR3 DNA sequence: TGTGCCACCGAAGGAGGGACAGGACAGATTTCACCCCTCCACTTT. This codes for CATEGGTGQISPLHF.

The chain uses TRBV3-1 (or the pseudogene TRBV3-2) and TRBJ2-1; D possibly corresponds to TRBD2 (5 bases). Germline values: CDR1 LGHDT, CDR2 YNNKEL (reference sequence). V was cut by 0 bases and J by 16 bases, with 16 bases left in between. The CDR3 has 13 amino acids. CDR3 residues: CASSQERSSGRFF. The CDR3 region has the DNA TGTGCCAGCAGCCAAGAAAGAAGTAGTGGGAGATTCTTC.